This is a list of T cell receptor beta chains from one sample in a study of blood T cell repertoires in COVID-19. Here immunoSEQ multiplex PCR was the method, and the copy in TCRdb shows in-frame clones only, minus some. The data show 150,000 to 200,000 clones, approximately 80% seen once. Material: PBMCs or T cells enriched from blood (not recorded which). Source of these receptors: a man aged 40-49 years who had recovered from COVID-19. Each CDR3 is given with its conserved first and last residue. D genes are given only for firm matches. Not all rows give a size; the values are once, few, many and, for expanded clones, a class.

J: TRBJ2-1
D: TRBD2
V: TRBV11-2
size: once
CDR3: CASSLFGGENEQFF
DNA: TGTGCCAGCAGCTTATTCGGGGGGGAGAATGAGCAGTTCTTC

J: TRBJ1-2
D: .
V: TRBV14
size: few
CDR3: CASSQVPEGGYTF
DNA: TGTGCCAGCAGCCAAGTTCCCGAGGGCGGCTACACCTTC

J: TRBJ1-3
D: TRBD1
V: TRBV11-2
size: few
CDR3: CASSQGGIPTGGNTIYF
DNA: TGTGCCAGCAGTCAGGGGGGCATTCCTACTGGTGGAAACACCATATATTTT

J: TRBJ1-6
D: TRBD1
V: TRBV28
size: .
CDR3: CASSTRTGLGSPLHF
DNA: TGTGCCAGCAGTACCCGGACAGGGCTAGGGTCACCCCTCCACTTT

J: TRBJ1-1
D: .
V: TRBV6-5
size: .
CDR3: CATPGVNTEAFF
DNA: TGTGCCACCCCCGGAGTGAACACTGAAGCTTTCTTT

J: TRBJ2-2
D: .
V: TRBV6-5
size: .
CDR3: CASSFTVTGELFF
DNA: TGTGCCAGCAGCTTCACAGTGACCGGGGAGCTGTTTTTT

J: TRBJ2-7
D: .
V: TRBV28
size: .
CDR3: CASSPNAAQGGYEQYF
DNA: TGTGCCAGCAGTCCGAACGCCGCGCAGGGGGGATACGAGCAGTACTTC

J: TRBJ1-2
D: .
V: TRBV5-4
size: .
CDR3: CASSRDPTFNYGYTF
DNA: TGTGCCAGCAGCCGTGACCCGACTTTTAACTATGGCTACACCTTC

J: TRBJ2-1
D: TRBD2
V: TRBV7-3
size: .
CDR3: CASSLFSSGTYNEQFF
DNA: TGTGCCAGCAGCTTATTCTCTAGCGGTACCTACAATGAGCAGTTCTTC

J: TRBJ2-7
D: .
V: TRBV28
size: once
CDR3: CASSFSEPYEQYF
DNA: TGTGCCAGCAGTTTCTCGGAGCCCTACGAGCAGTACTTC

J: TRBJ1-4
D: .
V: TRBV19
size: .
CDR3: CASSIPGNHVNEKLFF
DNA: TGTGCCAGTAGTATTCCAGGGAACCACGTTAATGAAAAACTGTTTTTT

J: TRBJ2-7
D: TRBD1
V: TRBV7-9
size: .
CDR3: CASSWTGFEQYF
DNA: TGTGCCAGCAGCTGGACAGGTTTCGAGCAGTACTTC

J: TRBJ1-4
D: TRBD1
V: TRBV28
size: .
CDR3: CASSGQGANPTNEKLFF
DNA: TGTGCCAGCAGTGGACAGGGGGCGAACCCCACTAATGAAAAACTGTTTTTT

J: TRBJ1-5
D: TRBD1
V: TRBV6-5
size: .
CDR3: CASGTGDQPQHF
DNA: TGTGCCAGCGGCACAGGGGATCAGCCCCAGCATTTT

J: TRBJ2-3
D: .
V: TRBV29-1
size: .
CDR3: CSPRVMGSDTQYF
DNA: TGCAGCCCCAGGGTGATGGGGTCGGATACGCAGTATTTT

J: TRBJ2-1
D: TRBD2
V: TRBV3-1/TRBV3-2
size: few
CDR3: CASSQDRGGRYGENEQFF
DNA: TGTGCCAGCAGCCAAGATAGGGGCGGGAGGTACGGGGAGAATGAGCAGTTCTTC

J: TRBJ1-2
D: .
V: TRBV18
size: .
CDR3: CASSFTRDGYTF
DNA: TGTGCCAGCTCATTTACCAGGGATGGCTACACCTTC

J: TRBJ2-1
D: .
V: TRBV7-2
size: .
CDR3: CASSRYENNEQFF
DNA: TGTGCCAGCAGCCGGTATGAGAATAATGAGCAGTTCTTC

J: TRBJ2-3
D: TRBD2
V: TRBV10-1
size: .
CDR3: CASSEPDERETLYGTDTQYF
DNA: TGCGCCAGCAGTGAGCCTGACGAGCGGGAGACGCTCTACGGCACAGATACGCAGTATTTT

J: TRBJ2-3
D: TRBD1
V: TRBV11-1
size: once
CDR3: CATKAGTGEKDTQYF
DNA: TGTGCCACAAAGGCCGGGACAGGGGAGAAGGATACGCAGTATTTT

J: TRBJ2-7
D: TRBD1
V: TRBV28
size: .
CDR3: CASSSTGTASNEQYF
DNA: TGTGCCAGCAGTTCGACAGGGACAGCTAGTAACGAGCAGTACTTC

J: TRBJ2-2
D: .
V: TRBV7-8
size: .
CDR3: CASSPGTFTRPPYELFF
DNA: TGTGCCAGCAGCCCAGGGACTTTTACTCGACCTCCGTATGAGCTGTTTTTT

J: TRBJ2-3
D: .
V: TRBV2
size: .
CDR3: CASKVRQDDPHTQYF
DNA: TGTGCCAGCAAAGTAAGACAGGACGACCCCCATACGCAGTATTTT

J: TRBJ1-1
D: TRBD1
V: TRBV2
size: .
CDR3: CASSLGQGLNTEAFF
DNA: TGTGCCAGCAGCCTCGGACAGGGTTTGAACACTGAAGCTTTCTTT

J: TRBJ2-5
D: TRBD2
V: TRBV7-3
size: .
CDR3: CASSPSSGSETQYF
DNA: TGTGCCAGCAGCCCTAGTAGCGGGAGTGAGACCCAGTACTTC

J: TRBJ1-6
D: TRBD1
V: TRBV6-5
size: once
CDR3: CASSQSGQGNSPLHF
DNA: TGTGCCAGCAGTCAATCGGGACAGGGGAATTCACCCCTCCACTTT

J: TRBJ1-5
D: .
V: TRBV9
size: .
CDR3: CASSRGGGNQPQHF
DNA: TGTGCCAGCAGCAGAGGGGGGGGCAATCAGCCCCAGCATTTT

J: TRBJ2-2
D: .
V: TRBV7-2
size: .
CDR3: CASSLGGGSAGELFF
DNA: TGTGCCAGCAGCTTAGGCGGAGGGAGCGCCGGGGAGCTGTTTTTT

J: TRBJ2-1
D: TRBD2
V: TRBV10-2
size: .
CDR3: CASGGLAGTYNEQFF
DNA: TGCGCCAGCGGTGGACTAGCGGGAACCTACAATGAGCAGTTCTTC